Each of the 9 T cell receptor beta chains below was sequenced from the same sample in a study of beta chain features in type 1 diabetes. As every portion of the isolated RNA was reverse transcribed, the sequencing read expressed TCRB transcripts. Sequencing used immunoSEQ multiplex PCR; TCRdb keeps in-frame clones, though not all of them. Of tens of thousands of clones listed, about half were seen once; the top ten hold 0.2% to 0.3%. Sequenced material: stem cell memory CD4+ T cells from blood. Receptors originate from a woman aged 25 to 45 in good health.

A few counts support this clone. The chain uses TRBV5-6 and TRBJ2-5; no definite D call. From germline, CDR1 is SGHDT and CDR2 YYEEEE. The CDR3 is 12 amino acids. The V end lost 0 bases, the J end lost 5 bases, and 5 bases lay between the germline ends. CDR3 sequence (DNA): TGTGCCAGCAGCTTGGCCATGGAGACCCAGTACTTC. It yields the protein CASSLAMETQYF.

With respect to this clone: Within the sample, other DNA sequences also encode this same CDR3. The V and J genes are TRBV30 and TRBJ1-5; D is unclear. The CDR3 extends over 13 amino acids. The germline V gene encodes CDR1 GTSNPN and CDR2 SVGIG (reference sequence). The V end was cut by 0 bases, the J end by 4 bases, with 7 bases between. The CDR3, as DNA: TGTGCCTGGAGTGTACAAAGTAATCAGCCCCAGCATTTT. It yields the protein CAWSVQSNQPQHF.

This chain joins TRBV6-5 and TRBJ1-1; no firm D call. Trimming left V 0 bases short and J 0 bases short, with 5 bases between. The CDR3 sequence is 14 residues long. In germline, CDR1 is MNHEY, CDR2 SVGAGI. The CDR3 nucleotides read TGTGCCAGCAGTTACTCGGCATTGAACACTGAAGCTTTCTTT. This encodes CASSYSALNTEAFF.

This sequence joins TRBV18 and TRBJ2-7, with 8 bases fitting TRBD2. Germline lookup yields CDR1 KGHSH and CDR2 LQKENI. V was clipped by 0 bases and J by 3 bases; unmatched bases: 7. This CDR3 has 16 amino acids. CDR3 nucleotide sequence: TGTGCCAGCTCACCACCTGGAGCGGGAGTCCGCTACGAGCAGTACTTC. This encodes CASSPPGAGVRYEQYF.

The chain is built from TRBV28 and TRBJ2-3, with 7 bases fitting TRBD1. J gave up 0 bases and V 6 bases, and 3 bases lay outside the gene matches. Germline loops: CDR1 MDHEN, CDR2 SYDVKM. CDR3 length: 14 amino acids. The CDR3 reads CASRGQPSTDTQYF. CDR3 DNA sequence: TGTGCCAGCAGGGGACAGCCTAGCACAGATACGCAGTATTTT.

The chain is built from TRBV15 and TRBJ1-3; D uncertain. Germline CDR1 reads LNHNV; CDR2 reads YYDKDF (reference sequence). The CDR3 has 15 amino acids. V lost 0 bases, J lost 0 bases, and 6 bases lay in between. CDR3 residues: CATSRDRFSGNTIYF. CDR3 bases: TGTGCCACCAGCAGAGACAGGTTCTCTGGAAACACCATATATTTT.

The genes are TRBV30 and TRBJ2-7; 10 bases map to TRBD2. The length of the CDR3 is 12 residues. With V trimmed by 6 bases and J by 6 bases, 5 bases remained unmatched. Germline CDR1 is GTSNPN and CDR2 is SVGIG (reference sequence). The CDR3 region has the DNA TGTGCCTGCTCTAGCGGGAGCTCCGAGCAGTACTTC. Amino acid sequence: CACSSGSSEQYF.

The genes are TRBV10-3 and TRBJ2-3; no reliable D call. V lost 3 bases to trimming and J lost 1 base, with 14 bases between them. The germline CDR1 and CDR2 sequences are ENHRY and SYGVKD. This CDR3 has 16 amino acids. Written as DNA, the CDR3 is TGTGCCATCAGTGACCCCTTAGCTCCCCGCACAGATACGCAGTATTTT. This encodes CAISDPLAPRTDTQYF.

This sequence joins TRBV19 and TRBJ2-1; perhaps TRBD2 as D (6 bases). The V gene's germline CDR1 is LNHDA and CDR2 SQIVND (reference sequence). The V and J ends lost 3 bases and 6 bases respectively, with 12 bases between them. The CDR3 covers 14 residues. The CDR3 region has the DNA TGTGCCAGTAGTATCGGTCTAGCGTCCAATGAGCAGTTCTTC. As protein: CASSIGLASNEQFF.